Listed below are T cell receptor beta chains from one sample, sequenced in a study of STAT5B mutations in CD4+ large granular lymphocyte leukemia. Produced via immunoSEQ multiplex PCR; TCRdb's table is partial and in-frame only. The sample consists of approximately 32,000 clones, 69% of them appearing once. Sequencing was carried out using CD4+ T cells from blood buffy coats. The receptors were sampled from a human donor in good health. Both conserved end residues are part of each CDR3. Fields, in order: D gene, CDR3 length, V gene, clone size, CDR3 protein. The D gene is left open where the match is weak. Expanded clones are given a class, and other clones once, few, many or no size at all.

>-|13|TRBV11-2|-
CASSRDWKETQYF
>-|15|TRBV5-1|once
CASRNVPTANYGYTF
>TRBD1|17|TRBV18|-
CASSPRPGQGLGQPQHF
>TRBD2|16|TRBV7-2|-
CASSLKGGGASGELFF
>-|14|TRBV5-1|-
CASSLSPFTDTQYF
>-|13|TRBV7-2|-
CASSVQVQETQYF
>-|14|TRBV19|once
CASTFTGVGQPQHF
>-|13|TRBV6-1|-
CASSVRRAGELFF
>-|15|TRBV4-2|-
CASSQGLYSGNTIYF
>-|14|TRBV6-1|-
CASRAQGRIYGYTF
>-|15|TRBV6-6|-
CASSYTGRLNTEAFF
>-|11|TRBV6-6|-
CASSYNYGYTF
>TRBD1|15|TRBV5-1|once
CASSLGTGPGNTIYF
>-|17|TRBV13|-
CASSAYRASSYNSPLHF
>TRBD1|19|TRBV4-1|-
CASSQQLDRAYSGANVLTF
>TRBD2|16|TRBV7-2|-
CASSLQALAGDYEQYF
>-|11|TRBV20-1|once
CSASHERGGFF
>-|17|TRBV25-1|once
CASSEVQGTGSGNTIYF
>-|14|TRBV2|-
CASSLGVMNTEAFF
>-|15|TRBV27|-
CASSLGGASYNEQFF